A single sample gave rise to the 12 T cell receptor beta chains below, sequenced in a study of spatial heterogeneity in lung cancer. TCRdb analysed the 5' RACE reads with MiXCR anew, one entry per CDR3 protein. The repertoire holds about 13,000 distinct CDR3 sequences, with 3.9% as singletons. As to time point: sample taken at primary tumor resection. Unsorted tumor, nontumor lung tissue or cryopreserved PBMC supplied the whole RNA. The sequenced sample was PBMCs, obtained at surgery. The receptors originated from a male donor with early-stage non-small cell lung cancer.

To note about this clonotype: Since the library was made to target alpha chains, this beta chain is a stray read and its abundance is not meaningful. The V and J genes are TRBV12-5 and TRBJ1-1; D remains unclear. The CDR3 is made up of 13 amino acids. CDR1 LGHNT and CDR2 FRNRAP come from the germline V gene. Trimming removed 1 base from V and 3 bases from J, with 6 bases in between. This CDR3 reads CASGLETYTEAFF. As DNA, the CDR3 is TGTGCTAGTGGTTTGGAGACCTACACTGAAGCTTTCTTT.

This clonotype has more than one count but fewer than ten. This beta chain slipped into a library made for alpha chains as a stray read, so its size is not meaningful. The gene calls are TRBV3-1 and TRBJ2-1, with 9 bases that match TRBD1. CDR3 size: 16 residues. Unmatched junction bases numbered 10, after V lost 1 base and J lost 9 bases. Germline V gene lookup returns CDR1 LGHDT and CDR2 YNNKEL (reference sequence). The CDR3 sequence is CASSQAGTGRLGEQFF. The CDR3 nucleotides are TGTGCCAGCAGCCAAGCCGGGACAGGGCGGTTGGGTGAGCAGTTCTTC.

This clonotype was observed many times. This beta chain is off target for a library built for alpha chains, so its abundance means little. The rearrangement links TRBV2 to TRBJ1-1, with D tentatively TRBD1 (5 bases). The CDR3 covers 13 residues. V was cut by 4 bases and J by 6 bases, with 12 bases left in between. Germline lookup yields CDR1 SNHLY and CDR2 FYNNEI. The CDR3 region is CASSVDSLAEAFF. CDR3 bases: TGTGCCAGCAGTGTAGACAGTCTGGCTGAAGCTTTCTTT.

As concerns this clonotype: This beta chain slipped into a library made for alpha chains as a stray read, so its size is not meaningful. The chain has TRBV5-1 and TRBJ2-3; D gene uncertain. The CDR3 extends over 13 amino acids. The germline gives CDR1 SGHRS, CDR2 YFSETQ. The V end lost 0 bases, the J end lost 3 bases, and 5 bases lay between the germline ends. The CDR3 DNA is TGCGCCAGCAGCTTGGGCACTACAGATACGCAGTATTTT. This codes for CASSLGTTDTQYF.

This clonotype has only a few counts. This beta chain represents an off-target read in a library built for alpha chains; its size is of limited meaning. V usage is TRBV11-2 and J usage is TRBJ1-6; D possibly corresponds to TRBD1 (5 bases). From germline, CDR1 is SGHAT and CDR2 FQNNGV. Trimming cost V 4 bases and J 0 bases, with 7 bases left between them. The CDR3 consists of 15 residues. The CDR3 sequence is CASSSGGSYNSPLHF. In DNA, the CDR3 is TGTGCCAGCAGCTCCGGGGGCTCCTATAATTCACCCCTCCACTTT.

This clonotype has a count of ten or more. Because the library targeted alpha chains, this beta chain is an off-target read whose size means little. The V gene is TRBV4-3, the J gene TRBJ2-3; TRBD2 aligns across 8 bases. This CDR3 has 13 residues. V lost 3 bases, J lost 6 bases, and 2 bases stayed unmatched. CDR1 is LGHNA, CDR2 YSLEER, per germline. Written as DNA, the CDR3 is TGCGCCAGCAGCCAGACTAGCGCGGATACGCAGTATTTT. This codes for CASSQTSADTQYF.

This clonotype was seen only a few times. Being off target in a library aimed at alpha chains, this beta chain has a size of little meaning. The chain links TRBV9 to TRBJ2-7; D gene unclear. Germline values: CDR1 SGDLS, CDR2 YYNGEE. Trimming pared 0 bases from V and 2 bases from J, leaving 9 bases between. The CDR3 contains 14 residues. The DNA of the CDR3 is TGTGCCAGCAGCGTAGAGCCAGCGACCTACGAGCAGTACTTC. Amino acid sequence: CASSVEPATYEQYF.

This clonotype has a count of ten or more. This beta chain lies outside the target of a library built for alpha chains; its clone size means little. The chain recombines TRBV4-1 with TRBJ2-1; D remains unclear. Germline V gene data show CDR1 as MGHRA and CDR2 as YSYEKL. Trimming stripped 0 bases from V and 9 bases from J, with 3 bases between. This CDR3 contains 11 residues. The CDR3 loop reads CASSQDIEQFF. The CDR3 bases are TGCGCCAGCAGCCAAGATATTGAGCAGTTCTTC.

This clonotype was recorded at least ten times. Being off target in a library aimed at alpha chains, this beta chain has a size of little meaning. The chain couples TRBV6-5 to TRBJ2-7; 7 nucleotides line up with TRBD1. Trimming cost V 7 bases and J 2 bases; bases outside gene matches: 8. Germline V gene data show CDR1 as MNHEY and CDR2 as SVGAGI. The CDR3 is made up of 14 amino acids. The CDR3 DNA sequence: TGTGCCAGCATGGGGACAGCGCCTACCTACGAGCAGTACTTC. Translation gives CASMGTAPTYEQYF.

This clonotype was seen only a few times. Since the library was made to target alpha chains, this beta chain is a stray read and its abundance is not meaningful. CDR3 region: CAISYRGGTEAFF. CDR3 bases: TGTGCCATCAGCTACAGGGGTGGTACTGAAGCTTTCTTT. The gene calls are TRBV10-3 and TRBJ1-1; 7 bases fit TRBD1. V shed 6 bases, J shed 5 bases, and the junction held 6 bases outside the gene matches. Germline V CDR1 and CDR2: ENHRY, SYGVKD. This CDR3 is built from 13 residues.

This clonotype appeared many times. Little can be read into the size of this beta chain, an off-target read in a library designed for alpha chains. CDR3 bases: TGCGCCAGCAGCCCAAGACCAGGGTCGACCTACAATGAGCAGTTCTTC. It translates to CASSPRPGSTYNEQFF. The chain joins TRBV5-1 to TRBJ2-1; the D gene is possibly TRBD1 (5 bases). This CDR3 comprises 16 residues. Germline CDR1 and CDR2: SGHRS and YFSETQ. V was clipped by 4 bases and J by 2 bases, with 16 bases between them.

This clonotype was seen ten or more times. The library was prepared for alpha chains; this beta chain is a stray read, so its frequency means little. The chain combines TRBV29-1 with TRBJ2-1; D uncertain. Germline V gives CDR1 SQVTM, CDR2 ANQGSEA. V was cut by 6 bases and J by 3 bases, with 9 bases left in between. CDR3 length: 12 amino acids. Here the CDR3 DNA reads TGCAGCGTCACTCATGGCTACAATGAGCAGTTCTTC. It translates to CSVTHGYNEQFF.